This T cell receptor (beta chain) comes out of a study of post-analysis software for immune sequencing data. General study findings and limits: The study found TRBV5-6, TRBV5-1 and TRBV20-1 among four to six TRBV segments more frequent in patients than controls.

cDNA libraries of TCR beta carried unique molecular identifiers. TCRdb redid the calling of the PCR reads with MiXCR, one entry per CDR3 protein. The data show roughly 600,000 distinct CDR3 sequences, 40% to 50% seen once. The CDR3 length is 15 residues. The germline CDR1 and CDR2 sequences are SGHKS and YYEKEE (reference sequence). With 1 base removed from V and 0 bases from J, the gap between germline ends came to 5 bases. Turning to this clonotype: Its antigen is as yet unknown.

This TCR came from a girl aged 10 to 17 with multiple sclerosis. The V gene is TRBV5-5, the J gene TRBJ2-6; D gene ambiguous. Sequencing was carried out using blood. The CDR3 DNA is TGTGCCAGCAGCTTGAAGAGCTCTGGGGCCAACGTCCTGACTTTC. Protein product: CASSLKSSGANVLTF. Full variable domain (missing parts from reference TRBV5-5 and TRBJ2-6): DAGVTQSPTHLIKTRGQQVTLRCSPISGHKSVSWYQQVLGQGPQFIFQYYEKEERGRGNFPDRFSARQFPNYSSELNVNALLLGDSALYLCASSLKSSGANVLTFGAGSRLTVL.